The clone carrying this T cell receptor beta chain was observed a handful of times. Primed by a sample-barcoded 5' primer and a J-beta primer mix, a second PCR proceeded for 7 to 11 cycles. TCRdb itself ran the 5' RACE reads through MiXCR, one entry per CDR3 protein. This sample carries some 780,000 distinct CDR3 sequences, 56% of them seen once, and the ten largest clones take 25% to 30%. The source of the sample is a study of blood T cells in healthy people across ages. After removal of 4 bases from V and 8 bases from J, the junction contained 7 bases not matched to a gene. From germline, CDR1 is ENHRY and CDR2 SYGVKD. CDR3 length: 16 residues.

The TCR originated in a man aged 35 to 55 in good health. Sequencing was performed on blood. This chain links TRBV10-3 with TRBJ2-1; 14 nucleotides line up with TRBD2. This chain's CDR3 is CAISGLAGGRSDEQFF. CDR3 DNA: TGTGCCATCAGTGGACTAGCGGGGGGGCGAAGCGATGAGCAGTTCTTC.